The next 14 T cell receptor beta chains were all read from a single sample in a study of CXCR3-negative and CXCR3-positive naive CD8 T cells. Study-level results: More hydrophobic TRB CDR3s were found in CXCR3-positive naive cells than in CXCR3-negative naive cells.

The method, 5' RACE with UMI labels, was used to prepare the TRB cDNA libraries. TCRdb reprocessed the 5' RACE reads and keeps a single row for each CDR3 protein, giving no DNA. This sample's table has some 50,000 distinct CDR3 sequences. The antigens these receptors bind are not known. Sequencing input: naive CXCR3+ CD8+ T cells from blood. The subset: CD45RO-CCR7+CD27+CD95- naive CD8+ T cells expressing CXCR3 (TNR3+). The receptors here all came from a human donor in good health. Some clones in this sample may be carry-over from other donors' samples.

V usage is TRBV12-3 or TRBV12-4 and J usage is TRBJ1-5; checking the TCRdb D call of TRBD1 is not possible without DNA. There are 15 residues in the CDR3. The CDR3 here is CASSPSGAVSQPQHF.

The rearrangement uses TRBV7-9 and TRBJ2-1; the D call from TCRdb, TRBD1, cannot be confirmed without DNA. The CDR3 consists of 18 residues. CDR1 is SEHNR, CDR2 FQNEAQ, per germline (reference sequence). CDR3 protein: CASSLRPRRASAYNEQFF.

The chain joins TRBV29-1 to TRBJ1-5. The CDR3 has 14 amino acids. Germline values: CDR1 SQVTM, CDR2 ANQGSEA. CDR3 protein: CSVEESDSNQPQHF. Full variable domain (remainder filled in from reference TRBV29-1 and TRBJ1-5): SAVISQKPSRDICQRGTSLTIQCQVDSQVTMMFWYRQQPGQSLTLIATANQGSEATYESGFVIDKFPISRPNLTFSTLTVSNMSPEDSSIYLCSVEESDSNQPQHFGDGTRLSIL.

V usage is TRBV10-1 and J usage is TRBJ2-3; lacking DNA, the TRBD1 call made by TCRdb goes unchecked. The CDR3 extends over 18 amino acids. Germline V lookup: CDR1 WNHNN, CDR2 SYGVQD (reference sequence). CDR3 sequence: CATSDPPLGSITTDTQYF.

J is TRBJ2-7 and V is TRBV25-1; absent DNA, TCRdb's TRBD1 call cannot be checked. This CDR3 region has 13 residues. Germline V gene sequence: CDR1 MGHDK, CDR2 SYGVNS. CDR3: CASSLGQTYEQYF.

V is TRBV4-1 and J is TRBJ2-7; the D call of TRBD1 rests on TCRdb alone, since no DNA is present to check it. Germline loops: CDR1 MGHRA, CDR2 YSYEKL. The CDR3 totals 15 residues. CDR3 loop: CASSLDSGVTYEQYF.

The chain has TRBV9 and TRBJ2-7; TCRdb calls TRBD2, which cannot be checked without DNA. The CDR3 totals 15 residues. From germline, CDR1 is SGDLS and CDR2 YYNGEE. The CDR3 loop is CASSARAGSAYEQYF. Full variable domain (rest looked up from reference TRBV9 and TRBJ2-7): DSGVTQTPKHLITATGQRVTLRCSPRSGDLSVYWYQQSLDQGLQFLIQYYNGEERAKGNILERFSAQQFPDLHSELNLSSLELGDSALYFCASSARAGSAYEQYFGPGTRLTVT.

The chain carries TRBV19 and TRBJ1-1; without DNA, the TCRdb call of TRBD1 cannot be checked. The CDR3 has 13 residues. Germline V CDR1 and CDR2: LNHDA, SQIVND (reference sequence). The CDR3 loop reads CASSAPRGDEAFF.

The chain links TRBV20-1 to TRBJ2-7; the TCRdb call, TRBD1, lacks DNA for checking. CDR1 is DFQATT and CDR2 is SNEGSKA in the germline V gene (reference sequence). The CDR3 sequence is 13 residues long. CDR3 in amino acids: CSARTANSYEQYF.

The chain links TRBV19 to TRBJ2-2; without DNA, the TCRdb call of TRBD1 cannot be checked. CDR1 and CDR2 from the germline V gene are LNHDA and SQIVND (reference sequence). The CDR3 has 16 amino acids. CDR3 region: CASSIGTRSNTGELFF.

The CDR3 region is CASSRMGPLTEAFF. This chain uses TRBV4-3 with TRBJ1-1; no DNA is available, so the TRBD1 call from TCRdb remains unchecked. The CDR3 spans 14 residues. Per germline, CDR1 LGHNA and CDR2 YSLEER.

The genes are TRBV14 and TRBJ2-7. CDR3 size: 13 residues. Germline values: CDR1 SGHDN, CDR2 FVKESK. This CDR3 reads CASSQSVAYEQYF.

The V call is TRBV11-2, the J call TRBJ2-1; TCRdb reports TRBD2, a call that lacks DNA to check it against. Per the germline V gene, CDR1 is SGHAT and CDR2 is FQNNGV. The CDR3 has 17 amino acids. The CDR3 sequence is CASSLDLGSISNNEQFF.

The chain couples TRBV6-4 to TRBJ2-1; TCRdb's D gene call, TRBD1, goes unchecked for lack of DNA. The germline gives CDR1 MRHNA, CDR2 SNTAGT. The CDR3 sequence is 16 residues long. The CDR3 here is CASSVTAGHGNNEQFF.